The source of this T cell receptor (beta chain) is a study of beta chain features in type 1 diabetes. Findings and caveats of the study: VDJ junctions sequenced from type 1 diabetes patients showed fewer insertions and more deletions.

Reverse transcription of all isolated RNA meant that expressed TCRB transcripts were sequenced. TCRdb keeps only in-frame clones here, not all; method: immunoSEQ multiplex PCR. The repertoire holds some 500,000 clones, with over 10% as singletons. Remarks on this clone: Its specificity is unknown.

V was shortened by 5 bases and J by 0 bases, with 8 bases between the two germline ends. The V gene's germline CDR1 is SGHVS and CDR2 FNYEAQ. The CDR3 spans 15 residues. The chain uses TRBV7-6 and TRBJ2-6; D not resolved. The clonotype originates from a young woman in good health. The material sequenced was naive CD4+ T cells from blood. CDR3: CASSPRYSGANVLTF. The DNA of the CDR3 is TGTGCCAGCAGCCCACGGTACTCTGGGGCCAACGTCCTGACTTTC.